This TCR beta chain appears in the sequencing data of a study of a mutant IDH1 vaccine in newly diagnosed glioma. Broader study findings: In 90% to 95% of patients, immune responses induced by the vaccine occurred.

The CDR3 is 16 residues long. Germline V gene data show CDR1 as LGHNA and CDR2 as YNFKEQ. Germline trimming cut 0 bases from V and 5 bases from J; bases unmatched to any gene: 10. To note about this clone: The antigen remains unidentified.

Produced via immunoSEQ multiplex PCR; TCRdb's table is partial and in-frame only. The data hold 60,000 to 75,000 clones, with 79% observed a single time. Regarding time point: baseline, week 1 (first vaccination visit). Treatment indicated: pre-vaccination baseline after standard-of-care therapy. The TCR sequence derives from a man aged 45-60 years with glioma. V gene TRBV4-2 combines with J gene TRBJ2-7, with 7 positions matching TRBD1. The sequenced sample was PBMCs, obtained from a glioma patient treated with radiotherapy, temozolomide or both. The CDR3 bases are TGTGCCAGCAGCCAAGAGGGAACAGGGGTAAGCGACGAGCAGTACTTC. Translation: CASSQEGTGVSDEQYF.